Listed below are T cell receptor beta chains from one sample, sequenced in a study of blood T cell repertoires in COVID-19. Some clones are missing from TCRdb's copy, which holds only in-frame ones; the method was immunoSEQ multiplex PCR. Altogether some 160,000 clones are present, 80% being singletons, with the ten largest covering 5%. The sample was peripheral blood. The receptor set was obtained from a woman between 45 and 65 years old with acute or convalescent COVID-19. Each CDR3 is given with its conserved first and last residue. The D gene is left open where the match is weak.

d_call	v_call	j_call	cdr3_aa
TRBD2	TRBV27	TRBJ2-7	CASSRLAGGSYEQYF
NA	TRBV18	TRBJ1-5	CASSFDRMSNQPQHF
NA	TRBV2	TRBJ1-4	CANLQDRGEKLFF
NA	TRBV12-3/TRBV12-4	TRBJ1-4	CASRGGFGEKLFF
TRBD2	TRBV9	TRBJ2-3	CASSDGTSGRDTQYF
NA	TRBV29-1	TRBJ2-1	CSVDLYNEQFF
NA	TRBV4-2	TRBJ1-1	CASREDRDTEAFF
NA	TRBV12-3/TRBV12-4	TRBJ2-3	CASSGSSTDTQYF
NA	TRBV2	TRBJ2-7	CASSPRLTSSYEQYF
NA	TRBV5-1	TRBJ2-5	CASSLDRTQETQYF
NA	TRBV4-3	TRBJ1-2	CASSQDLEGGGYTF
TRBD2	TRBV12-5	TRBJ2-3	CASNPSGGVGDTQYF
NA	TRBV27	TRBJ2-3	CASSPRQLYPTDTQYF
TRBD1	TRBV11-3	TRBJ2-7	CASSGTGDSEQYF
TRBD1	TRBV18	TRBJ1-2	CASSPGQGNIGYTF
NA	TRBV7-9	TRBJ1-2	CASSLSDARAGGYTF
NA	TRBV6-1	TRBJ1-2	CASSEAPRDTKNYGYTF
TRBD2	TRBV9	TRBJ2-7	CASSPRNMGLAVYEQYF
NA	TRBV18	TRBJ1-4	CASSPPSSQSKVFF
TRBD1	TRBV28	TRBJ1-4	CASSLTGTGPEKLFF
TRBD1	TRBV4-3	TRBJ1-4	CASSQQLQGDRNEKLFF
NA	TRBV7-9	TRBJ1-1	CASSLFFSTEAFF
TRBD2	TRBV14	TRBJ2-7	CASSSAAGSNEQYF
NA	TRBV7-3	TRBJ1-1	CASRTDRNTEAFF
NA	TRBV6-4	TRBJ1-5	CAGGYRGIVPQHF
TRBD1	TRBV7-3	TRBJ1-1	CASSYGQDTEAFF
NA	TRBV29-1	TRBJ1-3	CSVDIDGTWGNTIYF
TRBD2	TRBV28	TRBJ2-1	CASSTSGENEQFF
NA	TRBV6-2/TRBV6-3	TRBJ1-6	CASSYGSASSEALHF
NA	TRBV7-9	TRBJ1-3	CASSLPQRPQGSGNTIYF
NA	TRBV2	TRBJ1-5	CASQTEYSNQPQHF
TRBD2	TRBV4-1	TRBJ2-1	CASSQGGAGGRDDEQFF
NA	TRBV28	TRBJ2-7	CASSLQGYYEQYF
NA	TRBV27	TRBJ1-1	CASRQLGRSWNTEAFF
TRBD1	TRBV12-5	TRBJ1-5	CASGQQGEGNQPQHF
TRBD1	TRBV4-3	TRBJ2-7	CASSPDREGYEQYF
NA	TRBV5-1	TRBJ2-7	CASSLDYEQYF
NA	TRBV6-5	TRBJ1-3	CASISRGSGNTIYF
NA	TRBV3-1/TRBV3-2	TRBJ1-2	CASSPLESSGYTF
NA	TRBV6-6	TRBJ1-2	CASGTKSGYYGYTF
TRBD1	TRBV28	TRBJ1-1	CASSSEGASGTEAFF
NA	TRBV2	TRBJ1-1	CASSYRGDTEAFF
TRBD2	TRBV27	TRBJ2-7	CASSLIAGGPYEQYF
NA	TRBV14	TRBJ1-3	CASSQVQVTKAGNTIYF
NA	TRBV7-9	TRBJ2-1	CASSSPGGVVTFF
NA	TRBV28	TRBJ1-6	CASSFYTGNSPLHF
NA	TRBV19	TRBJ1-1	CATRGNTEAFF
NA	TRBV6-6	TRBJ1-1	CASSYDRTEAFF
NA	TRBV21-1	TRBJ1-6	CASSKAGRKGFSPLHF
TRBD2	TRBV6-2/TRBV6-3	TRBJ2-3	CASSKTSGGANPTDTQYF
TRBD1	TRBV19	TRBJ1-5	CASSTFPTGGNQSQHF